This T cell receptor beta chain was recorded in a study of T cell responses to AZD1222 COVID-19 vaccine (dated by TCRdb to about 2021). Regarding the research as a whole: TCR sequencing was performed for 230 to 250 trial participants, of whom 207 were given two doses of AZD1222 and around 26 were given two doses of MenACWY control vaccine. Enrollment into the trials was organized by age into subgroups of 18-55, 56-69 and 70-plus years, and those subgroups contained roughly 150, 30 and 60 TCR-sequenced participants, respectively.

The label giving this sample's time point can be read as: about 28 days (+/-7) after the second vaccine dose. AZD1222 recipients whose second dose came at about 4 weeks and those whose second dose came at about 12 weeks were combined into one group, since spike-specific TCR depth and breadth did not differ between the two schedules. Vaccinee samples were obtained from the UK trials COV001 and COV002, which included a single-blind randomized controlled phase 2/3 trial of AZD1222 (ChAdOx1 nCoV-19) in healthy adults. For TCRbeta chain sequencing, PBMC samples from trial participants were taken at day 0 and at day 28 after the second dose. Overall study results and their limits: Epitopes outside the regions mutated in the B.1.351 and B.1.1.7 variants were reportedly recognized by nearly half of the unique spike-specific TCRs. Vaccine-associated CD4 TCRs spanned the whole spike protein, with dominant responses in regions 160-218 and 743-854. Only six or seven AZD1222 recipients were SARS-CoV-2 seropositive at baseline, limiting conclusions about previously exposed vaccinees. Because no day 14 peak-response samples were available, repertoires were characterized only after the peak T cell response. Most participants were white British and females outnumbered males, and the authors suggested that clonal diversity may have been underestimated. A significant rise in spike-specific TCR breadth and depth was observed after two AZD1222 doses relative to day 0 and relative to MenACWY recipients. In the small 56-69-year group, the increase in depth fell short of significance, most likely because of low power.

The germline V gene yields SGHRS for CDR1 and YFSETQ for CDR2. Relative to germline, V is 4 bases shorter and J is 4 bases shorter, with 17 bases between their ends. The CDR3 sequence holds 16 residues, the cysteine and phenylalanine included. Only the CDR3 portion is preserved as DNA: 48 bases, with reading frame beginning at the first base. The CDR3 regions of human TCRbeta chains were analyzed by immunosequencing. In the original analysis: Repertoire TCRs were checked for matches against a reference library of SARS-CoV-2-specific TCRs that had been generated using the MIRA antigen-specificity platform. Breadth was defined as the fraction of unique TCRs that were SARS-CoV-2-associated. Depth was defined as the fraction of total T cells that were SARS-CoV-2-associated. Using the MIRA data, each spike-specific TCR was assigned both to the spike region to which the TCR was reactive and to a CD4 or CD8 class. Log10-transformed breadth and depth values were compared by one-way ANOVA with Sidak's multiple comparisons tests. Sourced from immuneACCESS, this table was stored by TCRdb with only in-frame sequences that have V and J called. A share of the clones is absent; for the studies checked, an unresolved V gene accounts for under half, and the remainder has no known explanation. V, J and clone size derive from that table, while D and trimming were established from the DNA sequence. The sample table records approximately 150,000 clones; about 91% of these occur just once. The ten largest clones capture 1.5% to 2% of the sample.

Concerning this clone: Its antigen is still unknown. No clone much larger than this one lies a single base away; base qualities are absent.

This TCR was sampled from an adult who received the AZD1222 COVID-19 vaccine. Sequencing was performed on peripheral blood, taken 28 days after the second AZD1222 dose. The chain is encoded by TRBV5-1 joined to TRBJ1-4; the D gene is perhaps TRBD1, from 5 matching bases. The nucleotides are TGCGCCAGCAGCCCGGGGCTCAGTCTGGGTAATGAAAAACTGTTTTTT. Its protein is CASSPGLSLGNEKLFF.